This T cell receptor (beta chain) came from a study of blood T cell repertoires in COVID-19. Study overall: COVID-19 samples collected from the United States, Italy and Spain covered acute and convalescent phases.

Authors' methods: Nucleated cell counts were estimated from reference gene primer amplification. Sequencing was performed with immunoSEQ multiplex PCR; in TCRdb, only in-frame clones are kept and a portion is missing. That table furnishes V, J and clone size, whereas the DNA furnished D and trimming. The sample lists about 70,000 clones; approximately 89% were seen once. The CDR3 extends over 15 amino acids. J was trimmed by 4 bases and V by 1 base; bases with no gene match: 5. Germline loops: CDR1 MGHRA, CDR2 YSYEKL. The sequence was obtained from a human donor in a cohort sampled during active COVID-19. The chain uses TRBV4-1 and TRBJ1-2; 8 nucleotides align to TRBD1. The specimen sequenced was peripheral blood. CDR3 region: CASSQGTGYAYGYTF. The CDR3 DNA sequence: TGCGCCAGCAGCCAAGGGACAGGGTATGCCTATGGCTACACCTTC.